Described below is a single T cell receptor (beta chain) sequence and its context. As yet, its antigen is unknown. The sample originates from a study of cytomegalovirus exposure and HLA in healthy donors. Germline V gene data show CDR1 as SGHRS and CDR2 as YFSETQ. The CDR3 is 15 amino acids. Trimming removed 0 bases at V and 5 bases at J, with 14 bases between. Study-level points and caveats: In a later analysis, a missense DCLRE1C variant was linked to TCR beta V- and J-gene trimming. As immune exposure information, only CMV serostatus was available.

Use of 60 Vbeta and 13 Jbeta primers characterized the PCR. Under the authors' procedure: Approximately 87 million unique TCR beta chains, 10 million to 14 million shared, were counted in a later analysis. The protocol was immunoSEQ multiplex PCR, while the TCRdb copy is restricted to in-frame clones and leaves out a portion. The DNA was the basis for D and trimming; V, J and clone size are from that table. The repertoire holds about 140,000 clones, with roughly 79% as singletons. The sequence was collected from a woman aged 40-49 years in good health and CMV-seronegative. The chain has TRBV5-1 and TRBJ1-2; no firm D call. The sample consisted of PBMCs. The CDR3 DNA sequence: TGCGCCAGCAGCTTGGACTTATTTCGAGGGTATGGCTACACCTTC. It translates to CASSLDLFRGYGYTF.